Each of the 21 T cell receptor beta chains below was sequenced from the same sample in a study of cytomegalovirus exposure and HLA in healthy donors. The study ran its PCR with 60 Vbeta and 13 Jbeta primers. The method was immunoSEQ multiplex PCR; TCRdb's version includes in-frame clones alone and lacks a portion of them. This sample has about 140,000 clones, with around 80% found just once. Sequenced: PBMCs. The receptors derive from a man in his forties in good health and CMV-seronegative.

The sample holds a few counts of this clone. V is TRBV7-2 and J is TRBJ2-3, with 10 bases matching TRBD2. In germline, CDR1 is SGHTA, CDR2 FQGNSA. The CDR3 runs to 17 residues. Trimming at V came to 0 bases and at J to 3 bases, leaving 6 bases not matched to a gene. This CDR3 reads CASSLALAGGRTDTQYF. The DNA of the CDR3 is TGTGCCAGCAGCTTAGCCTTAGCGGGGGGACGTACAGATACGCAGTATTTT.

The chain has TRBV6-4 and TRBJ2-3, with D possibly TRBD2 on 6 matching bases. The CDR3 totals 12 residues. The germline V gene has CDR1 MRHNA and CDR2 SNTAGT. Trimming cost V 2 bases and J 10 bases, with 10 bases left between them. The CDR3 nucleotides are TGTGCCAGCAGTGACGGGGGGACTCCGCAGTATTTT. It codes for CASSDGGTPQYF.

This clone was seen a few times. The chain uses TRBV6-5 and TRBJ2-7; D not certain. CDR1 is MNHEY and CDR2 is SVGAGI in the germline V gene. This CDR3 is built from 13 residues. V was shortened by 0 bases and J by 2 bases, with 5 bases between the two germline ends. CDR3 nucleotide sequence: TGTGCCAGCAGTTACTCAAATACCTACGAGCAGTACTTC. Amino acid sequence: CASSYSNTYEQYF.

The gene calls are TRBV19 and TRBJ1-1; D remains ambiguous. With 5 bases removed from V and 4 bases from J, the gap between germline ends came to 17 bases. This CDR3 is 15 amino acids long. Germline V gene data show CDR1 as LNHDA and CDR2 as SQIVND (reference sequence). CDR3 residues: CASSSYIRGFTEAFF. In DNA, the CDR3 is TGTGCCAGTAGTTCCTATATCAGAGGATTCACTGAAGCTTTCTTT.

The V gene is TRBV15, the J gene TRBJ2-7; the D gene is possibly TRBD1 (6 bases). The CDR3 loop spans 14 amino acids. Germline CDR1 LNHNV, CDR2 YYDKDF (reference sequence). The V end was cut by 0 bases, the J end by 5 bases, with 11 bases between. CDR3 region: CATSRDSPGDEQYF. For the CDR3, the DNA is TGTGCCACCAGCAGAGATTCCCCAGGGGACGAGCAGTACTTC. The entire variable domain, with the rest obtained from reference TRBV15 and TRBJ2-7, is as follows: DAMVIQNPRYQVTQFGKPVTLSCSQTLNHNVMYWYQQKSSQAPKLLFHYYDKDFNNEADTPDNFQSRRPNTSFCFLDIRSPGLGDTAMYLCATSRDSPGDEQYFGPGTRLTVT.

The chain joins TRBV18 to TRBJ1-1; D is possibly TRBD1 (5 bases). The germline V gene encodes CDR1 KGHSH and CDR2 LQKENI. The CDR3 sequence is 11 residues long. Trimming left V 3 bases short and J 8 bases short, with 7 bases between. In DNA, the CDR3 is TGTGCCAGCTCACCGGCAGGGGAAGCTTTCTTT. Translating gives CASSPAGEAFF.

This chain's CDR3 is CASSGGEQYF. The DNA for the CDR3 is TGTGCCAGCAGCGGGGGGGAGCAGTACTTC. V and J are TRBV7-9 and TRBJ2-7; the D gene is possibly TRBD2 (6 bases). The V gene lost 5 bases and the J gene lost 7 bases, with 6 bases spanning the gap. The CDR3 runs to 10 residues. Germline CDR1 is SEHNR and CDR2 is FQNEAQ (reference sequence).

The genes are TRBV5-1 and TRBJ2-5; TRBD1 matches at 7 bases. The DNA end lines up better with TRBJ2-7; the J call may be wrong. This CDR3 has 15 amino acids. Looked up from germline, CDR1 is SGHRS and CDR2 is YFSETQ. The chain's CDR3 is CASSSPTGDPYEQYF. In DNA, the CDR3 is TGCGCCAGCAGCTCCCCCACAGGGGACCCCTACGAGCAGTACTTC.

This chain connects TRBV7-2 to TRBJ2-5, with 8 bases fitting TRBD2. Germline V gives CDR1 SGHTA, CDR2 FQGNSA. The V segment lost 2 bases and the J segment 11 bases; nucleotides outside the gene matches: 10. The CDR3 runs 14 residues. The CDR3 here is CASSLSAGVREQYF. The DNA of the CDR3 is TGTGCCAGCAGCTTATCAGCGGGAGTAAGGGAGCAGTACTTC.

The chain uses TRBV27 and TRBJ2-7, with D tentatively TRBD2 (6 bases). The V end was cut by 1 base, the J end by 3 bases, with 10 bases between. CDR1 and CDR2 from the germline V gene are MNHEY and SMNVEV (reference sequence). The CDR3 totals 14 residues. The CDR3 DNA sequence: TGTGCCAGCAGTTTATTTCGGGGGAGCTACGAGCAGTACTTC. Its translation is CASSLFRGSYEQYF.

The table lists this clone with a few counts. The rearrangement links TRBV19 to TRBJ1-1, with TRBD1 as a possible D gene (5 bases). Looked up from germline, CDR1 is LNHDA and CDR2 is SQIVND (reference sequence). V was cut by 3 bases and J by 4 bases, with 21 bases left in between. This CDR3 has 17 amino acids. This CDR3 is CASSIRGSSPGGTEAFF. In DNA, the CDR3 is TGTGCCAGTAGTATCCGGGGTTCAAGTCCGGGGGGCACTGAAGCTTTCTTT.

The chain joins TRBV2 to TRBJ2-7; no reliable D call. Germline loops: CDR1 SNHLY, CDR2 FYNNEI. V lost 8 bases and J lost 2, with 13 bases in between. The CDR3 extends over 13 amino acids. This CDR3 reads CASLLDEAYEQYF. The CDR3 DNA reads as TGTGCCAGCTTGCTAGACGAGGCCTACGAGCAGTACTTC.

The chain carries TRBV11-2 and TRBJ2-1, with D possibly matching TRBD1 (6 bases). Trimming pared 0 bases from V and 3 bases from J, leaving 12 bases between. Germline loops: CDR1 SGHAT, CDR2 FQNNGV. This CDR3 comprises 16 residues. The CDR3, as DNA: TGTGCCAGCAGCTTAGATCAGGACAGTTTCTACAATGAGCAGTTCTTC. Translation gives CASSLDQDSFYNEQFF.

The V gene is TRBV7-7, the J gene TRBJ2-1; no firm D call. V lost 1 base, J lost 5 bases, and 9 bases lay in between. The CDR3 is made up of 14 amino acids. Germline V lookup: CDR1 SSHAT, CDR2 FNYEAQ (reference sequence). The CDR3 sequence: CASSLGVLDNEQFF. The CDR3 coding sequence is TGTGCCAGCAGCTTAGGAGTTTTGGACAATGAGCAGTTCTTC.

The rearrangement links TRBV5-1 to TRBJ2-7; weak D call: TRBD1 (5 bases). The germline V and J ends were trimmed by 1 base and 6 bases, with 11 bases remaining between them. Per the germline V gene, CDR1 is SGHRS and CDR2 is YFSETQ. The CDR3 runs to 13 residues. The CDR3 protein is CASSLLPGREQYF. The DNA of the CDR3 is TGCGCCAGCAGCTTGTTGCCAGGGCGCGAGCAGTACTTC.

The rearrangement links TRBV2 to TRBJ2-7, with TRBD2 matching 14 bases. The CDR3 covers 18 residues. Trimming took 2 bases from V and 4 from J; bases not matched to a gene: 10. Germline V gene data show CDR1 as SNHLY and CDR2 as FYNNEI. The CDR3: CASSEPSGLAGGRYEQYF. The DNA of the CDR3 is TGTGCCAGCAGTGAACCCAGCGGACTAGCGGGGGGACGTTACGAGCAGTACTTC.

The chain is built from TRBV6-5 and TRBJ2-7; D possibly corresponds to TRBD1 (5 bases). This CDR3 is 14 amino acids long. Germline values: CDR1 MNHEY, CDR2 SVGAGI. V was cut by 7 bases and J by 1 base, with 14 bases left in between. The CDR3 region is CASISPGKSYEQYF. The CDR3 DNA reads TGTGCCAGCATTTCTCCAGGGAAATCCTACGAGCAGTACTTC.

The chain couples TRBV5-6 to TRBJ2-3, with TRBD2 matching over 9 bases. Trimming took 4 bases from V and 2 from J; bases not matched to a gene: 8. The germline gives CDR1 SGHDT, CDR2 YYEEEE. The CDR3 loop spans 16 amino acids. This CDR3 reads CASSRPSGGYTDTQYF. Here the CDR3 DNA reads TGTGCCAGCAGCCGTCCGAGCGGGGGGTACACAGATACGCAGTATTTT.

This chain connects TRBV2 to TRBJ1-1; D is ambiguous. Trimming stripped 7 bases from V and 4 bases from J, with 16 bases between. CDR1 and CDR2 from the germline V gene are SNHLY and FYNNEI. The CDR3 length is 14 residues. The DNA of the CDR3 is TGTGCCAGCACCCCTTTAAGGCTAGGCACTGAAGCTTTCTTT. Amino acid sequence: CASTPLRLGTEAFF.

The CDR3 bases are TGTGCCAGCAGCCAAGATGGGCAGAGTTATAATTCACCCCTCCACTTT. Amino acid sequence: CASSQDGQSYNSPLHF. V gene TRBV4-2 combines with J gene TRBJ1-6; no clear D. The length of the CDR3 is 16 residues. Germline V lookup: CDR1 LGHNA, CDR2 YNFKEQ. Deletions cut 0 bases from V and 4 bases from J, with 10 bases between.

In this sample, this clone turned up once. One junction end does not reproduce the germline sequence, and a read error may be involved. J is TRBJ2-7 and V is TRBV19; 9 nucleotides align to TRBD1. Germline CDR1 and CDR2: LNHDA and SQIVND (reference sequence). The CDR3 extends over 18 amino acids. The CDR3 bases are TGTGCCAGTAGCATAGCCCCGGACAGGGGTGGGTCACTACGAGGGCAGTACTTC. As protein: CASSIAPDRGGSLRGQYF. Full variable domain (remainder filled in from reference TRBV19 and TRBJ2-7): DGGITQSPKYLFRKEGQNVTLSCEQNLNHDAMYWYRQDPGQGLRLIYYSQIVNDFQKGDIAEGYSVSREKKESFPLTVTSAQKNPTAFYLCASSIAPDRGGSLRGQYFGPGTRLTVT.